The subject of this entry is one TCR beta chain. Clones were sequenced by immunoSEQ multiplex PCR, and TCRdb holds only the in-frame ones, with some missing. The data show approximately 120,000 clones, approximately 70% seen once. This record comes from a study of shared clonotypes between healthy human individuals. Per germline, CDR1 SGHNT and CDR2 YYREEE (reference sequence). Trimming took 3 bases from V and 5 from J; bases not matched to a gene: 10. The CDR3 loop spans 15 amino acids. V gene TRBV5-4 combines with J gene TRBJ2-5; 7 bases map to TRBD1. The sequencing sample was made of memory CD8+ T cells sorted from blood. Subset indicated: CD45RO+ cells pooled with CCR7-negative TemRA cells. The sequence was obtained from a woman between 25 and 40 years old in good health. In nucleotides, the CDR3 is TGTGCCAGCAGCTCCCAGGGGGAGCTGGGGGAGACCCAGTACTTC. This translates into CASSSQGELGETQYF.